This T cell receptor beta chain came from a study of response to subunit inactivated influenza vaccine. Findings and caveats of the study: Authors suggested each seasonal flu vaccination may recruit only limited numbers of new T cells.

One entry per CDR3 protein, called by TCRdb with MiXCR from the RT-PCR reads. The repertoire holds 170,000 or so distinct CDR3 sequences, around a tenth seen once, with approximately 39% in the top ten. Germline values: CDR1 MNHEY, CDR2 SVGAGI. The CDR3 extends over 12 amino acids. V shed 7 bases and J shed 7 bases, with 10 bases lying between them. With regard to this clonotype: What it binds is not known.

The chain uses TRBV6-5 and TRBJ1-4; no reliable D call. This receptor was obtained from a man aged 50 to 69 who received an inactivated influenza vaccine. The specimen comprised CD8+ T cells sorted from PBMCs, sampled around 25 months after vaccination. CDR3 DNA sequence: TGTGCCAGCACCACGGGCAGTGAAAAACTGTTTTTT. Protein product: CASTTGSEKLFF.